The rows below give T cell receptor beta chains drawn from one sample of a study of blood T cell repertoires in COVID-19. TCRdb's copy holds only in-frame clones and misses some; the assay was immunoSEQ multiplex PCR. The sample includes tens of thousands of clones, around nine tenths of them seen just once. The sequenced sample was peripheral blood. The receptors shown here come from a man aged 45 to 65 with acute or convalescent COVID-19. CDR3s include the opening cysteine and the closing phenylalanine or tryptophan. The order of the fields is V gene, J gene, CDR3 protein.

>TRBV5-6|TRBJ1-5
CASSSTGNNQPQHF
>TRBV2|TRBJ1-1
CASSEQGDGNTEAFF
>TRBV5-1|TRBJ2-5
CASSLRAGGQETQYF
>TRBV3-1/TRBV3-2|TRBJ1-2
CASSQVTEKYGYTF
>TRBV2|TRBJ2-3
CASRATGGFHTQYF
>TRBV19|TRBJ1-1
CASSAEGGLGTEAFF
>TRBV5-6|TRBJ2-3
CASSRDFADTQYF
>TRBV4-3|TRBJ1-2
CASSQGALKHGYTF
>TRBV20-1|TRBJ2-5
CSARGWETQYF
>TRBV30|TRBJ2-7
CAGRDSYEQYF
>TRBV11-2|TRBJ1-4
CASSLDSVARLTGLFF
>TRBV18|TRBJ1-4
CASSPPGFSGLNEKLFF
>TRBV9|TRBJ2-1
CASSATLADEQFF
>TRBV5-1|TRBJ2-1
CASSLLVPREDEQFF
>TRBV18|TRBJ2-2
CASSRLRTGQNTGELFF
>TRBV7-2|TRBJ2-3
CASTLRGGEVGDTQYF
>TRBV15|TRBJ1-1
CATSRDINGNTEAFF
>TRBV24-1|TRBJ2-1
CATSDRQGSYNEQFF
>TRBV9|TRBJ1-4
CASSVAGINEKLFF
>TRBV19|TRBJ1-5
CASRFGQGLSNQPQHF
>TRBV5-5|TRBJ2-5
CASSPRDFQETQYF
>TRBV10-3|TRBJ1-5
CAISDGTGNQPQHF
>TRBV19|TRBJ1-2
CASRTTGRYGYTF
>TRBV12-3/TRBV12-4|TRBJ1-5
CASSFRQDQPQHF
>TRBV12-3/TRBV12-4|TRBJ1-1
CASRQGDTEAFF
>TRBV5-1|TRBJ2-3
CASSPKGQTRGTDTQYF
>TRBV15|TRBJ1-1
CATSRGRDRGNTEAFF
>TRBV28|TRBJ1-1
CASRTGNTEAFF
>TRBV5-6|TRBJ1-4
CASSLSGGYMEKLFF
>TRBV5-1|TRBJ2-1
CASRDLAGGFNEQFF
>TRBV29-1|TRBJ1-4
CSVFRDRGEKLFF
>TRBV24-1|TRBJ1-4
CATSETGGVNEKLFF
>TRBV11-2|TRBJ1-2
CASSLGSTLGYTF
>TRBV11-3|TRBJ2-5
CASSPGGAQETQYF
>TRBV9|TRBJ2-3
CASSSPREGGTDTQYF
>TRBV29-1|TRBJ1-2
CSGRDGDYGYTF
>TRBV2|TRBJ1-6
CASNYGSPLHF
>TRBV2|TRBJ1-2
CASSEVSGNYGYTF
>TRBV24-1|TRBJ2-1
CATSDYKTGLAYNEQFF
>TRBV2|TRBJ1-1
CASHRGLNTEAFF
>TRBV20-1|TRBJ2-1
CSARTGDEQFF
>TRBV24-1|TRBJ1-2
CATSDSWGGGYTF
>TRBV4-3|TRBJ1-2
CASSQDPGDRAGYTF
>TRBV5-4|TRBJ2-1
CASSSASGKIDNEQFF
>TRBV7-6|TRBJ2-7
CASSPGQGGFYEQYF
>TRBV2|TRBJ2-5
CASSVLAGGKTQYF
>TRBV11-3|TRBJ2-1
CASSLSGGGNEQFF
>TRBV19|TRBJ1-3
CASSPFGTGRNTIYF
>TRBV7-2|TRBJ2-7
CASSFTGVLYEQYF
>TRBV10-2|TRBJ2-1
CASRTSTKQFF